A selection of T cell receptor beta chains follows, all from one sample in a study of regulatory T cells in long-lasting Graves disease. TCRdb recomputed calls from the multiplex PCR reads with MiXCR, one row per CDR3 protein. The table lists roughly 430,000 distinct CDR3 sequences, less than 20% of them singletons. This same sample was also part of a study on T cells in Graves' hyperthyroidism and ophthalmopathy.

This specimen was peripheral blood mononuclear cells (PBMCs), taken at new diagnosis, from a patient treated with antithyroid drugs. The receptor source for this set is a woman in her twenties or thirties with Graves disease. CDR3s include the opening cysteine and the closing phenylalanine or tryptophan. Fields, in order: clone size, J gene, V gene, D gene, CDR3 protein, CDR3 DNA. D genes are given only for firm matches. Where a row states a size, it is once, few, many or the class of an expanded clone; other rows omit it.

clone size: few
J gene: TRBJ1-1
V gene: TRBV15
D gene: -
CDR3 protein: CATSRALANTEAFF
CDR3 DNA: TGTGCCACCAGCAGGGCCCTGGCGAACACTGAAGCTTTCTTT

clone size: many
J gene: TRBJ1-1
V gene: TRBV2
D gene: -
CDR3 protein: CASTRMYTEAFF
CDR3 DNA: TGTGCCAGCACCCGGATGTACACTGAAGCTTTCTTT

clone size: many
J gene: TRBJ1-4
V gene: TRBV6-2/TRBV6-3
D gene: TRBD1
CDR3 protein: CASSMLPGQGRQEKLFF
CDR3 DNA: TGTGCCAGCAGCATGTTACCGGGACAGGGGCGGCAGGAAAAACTGTTTTTT

clone size: -
J gene: TRBJ2-1
V gene: TRBV2
D gene: TRBD2
CDR3 protein: CASRPGLAGGGNEQFF
CDR3 DNA: TGTGCCAGCAGGCCGGGACTAGCGGGAGGAGGCAATGAGCAGTTCTTC

clone size: -
J gene: TRBJ2-7
V gene: TRBV25-1
D gene: TRBD2
CDR3 protein: CASSVSGSLNEQYF
CDR3 DNA: TGTGCCAGCAGTGTTAGCGGGAGTCTCAACGAGCAGTACTTC

clone size: many
J gene: TRBJ2-1
V gene: TRBV7-3
D gene: -
CDR3 protein: CASSSTGGQNNEQFF
CDR3 DNA: TGTGCCAGCAGCTCCACGGGGGGACAGAACAATGAGCAGTTCTTC

clone size: many
J gene: TRBJ1-1
V gene: TRBV28
D gene: TRBD1
CDR3 protein: CASSLLSRTGAPGDTEAFF
CDR3 DNA: TGTGCCAGCAGCCTTTTGTCCAGGACAGGGGCGCCCGGTGACACTGAAGCTTTCTTT

clone size: -
J gene: TRBJ1-2
V gene: TRBV12-3/TRBV12-4
D gene: TRBD1
CDR3 protein: CASNPGQTSYGYTF
CDR3 DNA: TGTGCCAGCAACCCGGGACAGACTTCCTATGGCTACACCTTC

clone size: many
J gene: TRBJ1-1
V gene: TRBV4-3
D gene: TRBD1
CDR3 protein: CASSQDRSGGISGFF
CDR3 DNA: TGCGCCAGCAGCCAAGATAGATCAGGGGGTATCAGTGGTTTCTTT

clone size: -
J gene: TRBJ2-5
V gene: TRBV14
D gene: -
CDR3 protein: CASSQDGMGTQYF
CDR3 DNA: TGTGCCAGCAGCCAAGATGGGATGGGGACCCAGTACTTC

clone size: -
J gene: TRBJ1-1
V gene: TRBV5-1
D gene: -
CDR3 protein: CASSPLWGANTEAFF
CDR3 DNA: TGCGCCAGCAGCCCCCTATGGGGGGCGAACACTGAAGCTTTCTTT

clone size: many
J gene: TRBJ1-1
V gene: TRBV12-3/TRBV12-4
D gene: -
CDR3 protein: CASSVDSSTEAFF
CDR3 DNA: TGTGCCAGCAGTGTGGACAGTTCCACTGAAGCTTTCTTT

clone size: many
J gene: TRBJ2-7
V gene: TRBV5-1
D gene: TRBD2
CDR3 protein: CASSLGSGASYEQYF
CDR3 DNA: TGTGCCAGCAGCTTGGGTAGCGGGGCCTCCTACGAGCAGTACTTC

clone size: many
J gene: TRBJ1-4
V gene: TRBV20-1
D gene: -
CDR3 protein: CSAGTAGGEKLFF
CDR3 DNA: TGCAGTGCGGGAACCGCTGGGGGTGAAAAACTGTTTTTT

clone size: many
J gene: TRBJ2-7
V gene: TRBV20-1
D gene: TRBD1
CDR3 protein: CSAQRTGAYEQYF
CDR3 DNA: TGCAGTGCCCAGAGGACAGGGGCCTACGAGCAGTACTTC

clone size: few
J gene: TRBJ1-3
V gene: TRBV30
D gene: -
CDR3 protein: CAWRLFGNTIYF
CDR3 DNA: TGTGCCTGGAGGCTGTTCGGAAACACCATATATTTT

clone size: few
J gene: TRBJ2-2
V gene: TRBV12-5
D gene: -
CDR3 protein: CASGLVPRTVTGELFF
CDR3 DNA: TGTGCTAGTGGTTTGGTACCCAGGACAGTAACCGGGGAGCTGTTTTTT

clone size: few
J gene: TRBJ2-1
V gene: TRBV24-1
D gene: -
CDR3 protein: CATTGAGSYNEQFF
CDR3 DNA: TGTGCCACCACAGGAGCGGGCTCCTACAATGAGCAGTTCTTC

clone size: few
J gene: TRBJ2-7
V gene: TRBV5-1
D gene: -
CDR3 protein: CASRLWETTYEQYF
CDR3 DNA: TGCGCCAGCCGATTATGGGAGACCACGTACGAGCAGTACTTC

clone size: -
J gene: TRBJ1-1
V gene: TRBV19
D gene: -
CDR3 protein: CASTRTGNTEAFF
CDR3 DNA: TGTGCCAGTACCAGGACGGGAAACACTGAAGCTTTCTTT

clone size: -
J gene: TRBJ1-4
V gene: TRBV7-9
D gene: -
CDR3 protein: CAIRLPGQGANEKLFF
CDR3 DNA: TGTGCCATCCGACTTCCGGGGCAGGGTGCTAATGAAAAACTGTTTTTT

clone size: many
J gene: TRBJ2-1
V gene: TRBV11-3
D gene: -
CDR3 protein: CASSLDSARNEQFF
CDR3 DNA: TGTGCCAGCAGCTTAGATTCGGCACGCAATGAGCAGTTCTTC

clone size: many
J gene: TRBJ2-1
V gene: TRBV6-2/TRBV6-3
D gene: TRBD2
CDR3 protein: CASSHLAGYAYNEQFF
CDR3 DNA: TGTGCCAGCAGCCACCTAGCGGGCTACGCCTACAATGAGCAGTTCTTC

clone size: -
J gene: TRBJ1-3
V gene: TRBV12-3/TRBV12-4
D gene: -
CDR3 protein: CASSVGARSGNTIYF
CDR3 DNA: TGTGCCAGCAGTGTCGGTGCCCGCTCTGGAAACACCATATATTTT

clone size: many
J gene: TRBJ2-3
V gene: TRBV5-1
D gene: TRBD2
CDR3 protein: CASSLQTSGFTDTQYF
CDR3 DNA: TGTGCCAGCAGCTTGCAGACTAGCGGATTCACAGATACGCAGTATTTT

clone size: many
J gene: TRBJ2-7
V gene: TRBV9
D gene: -
CDR3 protein: CASSVGPENYEQYF
CDR3 DNA: TGTGCCAGCAGCGTAGGTCCGGAGAACTACGAGCAGTACTTC

clone size: many
J gene: TRBJ2-5
V gene: TRBV11-2
D gene: TRBD2
CDR3 protein: CASSLLPGLARRAETQYF
CDR3 DNA: TGTGCCAGCAGCTTGCTCCCGGGACTAGCGAGGAGGGCGGAGACCCAGTACTTC

clone size: few
J gene: TRBJ2-1
V gene: TRBV19
D gene: -
CDR3 protein: CASRLGRASGNEQFF
CDR3 DNA: TGTGCGTCCCGTCTTGGTAGGGCCTCTGGCAATGAGCAGTTCTTC

clone size: -
J gene: TRBJ1-2
V gene: TRBV10-3
D gene: TRBD1
CDR3 protein: CAIRGSGQDYGYTF
CDR3 DNA: TGTGCCATCAGGGGGTCAGGACAGGACTATGGCTACACCTTC

clone size: many
J gene: TRBJ2-7
V gene: TRBV3-1
D gene: TRBD2
CDR3 protein: CASSLGSGNYEQYF
CDR3 DNA: TGTGCCAGCAGCCTTGGTAGCGGGAACTACGAGCAGTACTTC

clone size: many
J gene: TRBJ1-2
V gene: TRBV12-3/TRBV12-4
D gene: -
CDR3 protein: CASSLWGEGYTF
CDR3 DNA: TGTGCCAGCAGTTTATGGGGAGAGGGCTACACCTTC

clone size: few
J gene: TRBJ1-5
V gene: TRBV20-1
D gene: TRBD1
CDR3 protein: CSARPDRLSNQPQHF
CDR3 DNA: TGCAGTGCTAGACCGGACAGGTTAAGCAATCAGCCCCAGCATTTT

clone size: -
J gene: TRBJ2-1
V gene: TRBV5-1
D gene: TRBD2
CDR3 protein: CASSSGTGGPPYNEHFF
CDR3 DNA: TGCGCCAGCAGCTCAGGGACGGGAGGCCCCCCCTACAATGAGCACTTCTTC

clone size: many
J gene: TRBJ2-1
V gene: TRBV7-3
D gene: TRBD2
CDR3 protein: CASSPTLAGGANEQFF
CDR3 DNA: TGTGCCAGCAGCCCCACCCTAGCGGGAGGGGCCAATGAGCAGTTCTTC

clone size: -
J gene: TRBJ1-2
V gene: TRBV18
D gene: TRBD1
CDR3 protein: CASSPLPGQINYGYTF
CDR3 DNA: TGTGCCAGCTCACCACTACCGGGACAGATTAACTATGGCTACACCTTC

clone size: -
J gene: TRBJ2-7
V gene: TRBV20-1
D gene: TRBD1
CDR3 protein: CSASGTGLYEQYF
CDR3 DNA: TGCAGTGCTAGCGGGACAGGGCTCTACGAGCAGTACTTC

clone size: few
J gene: TRBJ2-3
V gene: TRBV7-8
D gene: -
CDR3 protein: CASMYRGPPSTDTQYF
CDR3 DNA: TGTGCCAGCATGTATCGGGGTCCCCCGAGCACAGATACGCAGTATTTT

clone size: many
J gene: TRBJ2-1
V gene: TRBV7-9
D gene: TRBD2
CDR3 protein: CASSLVAGVKIYEQFF
CDR3 DNA: TGTGCCAGCAGCTTAGTCGCGGGAGTTAAAATCTATGAGCAGTTCTTC

clone size: few
J gene: TRBJ2-7
V gene: TRBV28
D gene: TRBD1
CDR3 protein: CASSLGTGDPYEQYF
CDR3 DNA: TGTGCCAGCAGTTTAGGGACAGGGGACCCCTACGAGCAGTACTTC

clone size: -
J gene: TRBJ2-7
V gene: TRBV28
D gene: TRBD1
CDR3 protein: CASSPGQESSYEQYF
CDR3 DNA: TGTGCCAGCAGTCCCGGACAGGAAAGCTCCTACGAGCAGTACTTC